This section outlines one TCR beta chain sequence together with its context. What it binds is unknown. The data were taken from a study of T cell responses to AZD1222 COVID-19 vaccine. Overall study findings and caveats: It should be noted that donors were predominantly white British and more often female, and clonal diversity was possibly underestimated.

Germline V gene lookup returns CDR1 DFQATT and CDR2 SNEGSKA (reference sequence). This CDR3 has 15 amino acids. V was clipped by 3 bases and J by 4 bases, with 19 bases between them. The data were produced by immunoSEQ multiplex PCR, yet TCRdb's version contains in-frame clones alone and is incomplete. The table has about 120,000 clones, roughly 90% seen once; the top ten hold around 0.96%. The specimen was peripheral blood, collected on day 0 of AZD1222 vaccination. The TCR originated in an adult in good health. This chain joins TRBV20-1 and TRBJ2-7, with D perhaps TRBD1 (6 bases). CDR3 sequence (DNA): TGCAGTGCTAGTTCCCCCACTACAGGGACGTACGAGCAGTACTTC. Its translation is CSASSPTTGTYEQYF.